The entry that follows covers one T cell receptor (beta chain) sequence. The antigen remains unidentified. The entry originates in a study of OX40 agonist ivuxolimab in advanced cancers. Study-level points and caveats: Partial responders at 0.1-3.0 mg/kg showed near-lowest clonal expansion. Within 6 weeks, CD4+ and CD8+ blood T cells expanded clonally at 0.1 to 3.0 mg/kg.

Sequencing was performed with immunoSEQ multiplex PCR; in TCRdb, only in-frame clones are kept and a portion is missing. The sample carries roughly 70,000 clones, approximately 90% recorded once. CDR1 is SQVTM and CDR2 is ANQGSEA in the germline V gene. The CDR3 length is 13 residues. Between the trimmed V and J ends, which lost 3 bases and 3 bases, there was a span of 10 bases. This TCR derives from an adult with an advanced solid tumor such as melanoma, head and neck, liver or kidney cancer. The source material was CD4+ or CD8+ T cells sorted from blood, sampled in a trial of the OX40 agonist ivuxolimab. The chain has TRBV29-1 and TRBJ2-3; a possible D gene is TRBD2 (5 bases). DNA for the CDR3: TGCAGCGTTGATCTGACTAATACAGATACGCAGTATTTT. It translates to CSVDLTNTDTQYF.